The rows below give T cell receptor beta chains drawn from one sample of a study of blood T cell repertoires in COVID-19. Profiled with immunoSEQ multiplex PCR; TCRdb holds only in-frame clones, not every one. The data hold 84,000 or so clones, with roughly four fifths observed a single time. Sequencing used peripheral blood. The receptor source for this set is a woman of 80 years or more with acute or convalescent COVID-19. Both conserved end residues are part of each CDR3. D genes are given only for firm matches. Not all rows give a size; the values are once, few, many and, for expanded clones, a class.

clone_size: -
d_call: -
v_call: TRBV7-9
j_call: TRBJ2-5
cdr3_aa: CASSLDMFQETQYF
cdr3_nt: TGTGCCAGCAGCTTAGATATGTTTCAAGAGACCCAGTACTTC

clone_size: -
d_call: -
v_call: TRBV15
j_call: TRBJ1-5
cdr3_aa: CATSRDRDRNQPQHF
cdr3_nt: TGTGCCACCAGCAGAGATCGTGACAGAAATCAGCCCCAGCATTTT

clone_size: -
d_call: TRBD2
v_call: TRBV5-4
j_call: TRBJ2-2
cdr3_aa: CASSLGAGEVAGELFF
cdr3_nt: TGTGCCAGCAGCTTGGGTGCGGGAGAGGTGGCCGGGGAGCTGTTTTTT

clone_size: -
d_call: -
v_call: TRBV5-4
j_call: TRBJ1-1
cdr3_aa: CASSSPRSMNTEAFF
cdr3_nt: TGTGCCAGCAGCTCACCCCGGAGTATGAACACTGAAGCTTTCTTT

clone_size: -
d_call: TRBD1
v_call: TRBV5-1
j_call: TRBJ1-6
cdr3_aa: CASSPSGTGTSPLHF
cdr3_nt: TGCGCCAGCAGCCCCAGCGGGACAGGGACTTCACCCCTCCACTTT

clone_size: -
d_call: -
v_call: TRBV2
j_call: TRBJ1-6
cdr3_aa: CASTKGHIGNSPLHF
cdr3_nt: TGTGCCAGCACCAAGGGACACATCGGGAATTCACCCCTCCACTTT

clone_size: -
d_call: -
v_call: TRBV5-8
j_call: TRBJ1-4
cdr3_aa: CASTLGQRLREKLFF
cdr3_nt: TGTGCCAGCACCCTGGGGCAGCGTCTTAGGGAAAAACTGTTTTTT

clone_size: -
d_call: TRBD2
v_call: TRBV18
j_call: TRBJ2-5
cdr3_aa: CASSRGGKETQYF
cdr3_nt: TGTGCCAGCTCACGGGGAGGGAAAGAGACCCAGTACTTC

clone_size: many
d_call: TRBD2
v_call: TRBV5-1
j_call: TRBJ2-7
cdr3_aa: CASSPSLAGYEQYF
cdr3_nt: TGCGCCAGCAGCCCGTCTCTAGCGGGCTACGAGCAGTACTTC

clone_size: -
d_call: -
v_call: TRBV3-1/TRBV3-2
j_call: TRBJ2-1
cdr3_aa: CASSQQALAGFEQFF
cdr3_nt: TGTGCCAGCAGCCAACAGGCCCTAGCTGGTTTTGAGCAGTTCTTC

clone_size: few
d_call: -
v_call: TRBV27
j_call: TRBJ2-1
cdr3_aa: CASAVLTTYNEQFF
cdr3_nt: TGTGCCAGCGCGGTCCTTACAACCTACAATGAGCAGTTCTTC

clone_size: -
d_call: TRBD1
v_call: TRBV28
j_call: TRBJ1-1
cdr3_aa: CASKGTGGPQEAFF
cdr3_nt: TGTGCCAGCAAGGGGACAGGGGGCCCCCAGGAAGCTTTCTTT

clone_size: -
d_call: TRBD1
v_call: TRBV5-6
j_call: TRBJ2-5
cdr3_aa: CASSLRTGKRETQYF
cdr3_nt: TGTGCCAGCAGCCTGAGGACAGGGAAAAGGGAGACCCAGTACTTC